This entry is about one T cell receptor beta chain. TCR beta chains were sequenced at survey level with immunoSEQ. Produced via immunoSEQ multiplex PCR; TCRdb's table is partial and in-frame only. The table records under 90,000 clones, 90% to 95% of them present only once. The receptor was derived from a middle-aged man with rheumatoid arthritis. Material: PBMCs.

The CDR3 protein is CASSHQGPYGYTF. For the CDR3, the DNA is TGTGCCAGCAGCCATCAGGGCCCCTATGGCTACACCTTC. The V call is TRBV6-5, the J call TRBJ1-2, with D tentatively TRBD1 (5 bases). The CDR3 extends over 13 amino acids. Trimming removed 6 bases at V and 4 bases at J, with 12 bases between. Germline loops: CDR1 MNHEY, CDR2 SVGAGI.